Below, one T cell receptor (beta chain) is given with its context. The record originates from a study of blood T cell repertoires in COVID-19. Study in general: COVID-19 samples collected from the United States, Italy and Spain covered acute and convalescent phases. PBMCs, B-cell-depleted T cells, or T cells provided the cDNA or gDNA that made up the material.

Enrollment of patients from Seattle took place during active infection, with longitudinal follow-up. The CDR3 is 16 residues long. CDR1 SGHVS and CDR2 FQNEAQ come from the germline V gene. Unmatched junction bases numbered 5, after V lost 1 base and J lost 2 bases. Original analysis: Amplified reference gene primers provided the basis for estimating nucleated cell counts. The protocol was immunoSEQ multiplex PCR, while the TCRdb copy is restricted to in-frame clones and leaves out a portion. V, J and clone size derive from that table, while D and trimming were established from the DNA sequence. The table has around 160,000 clones, around 85% seen once.

Sequences were obtained from peripheral blood. J is TRBJ2-3 and V is TRBV7-8; TRBD2 agrees at 8 bases. This TCR was sampled from an older woman with COVID-19, enrolled during active disease. The CDR3 DNA sequence: TGTGCCAGCAGCTTAGTCCGGGGGGGGGCCACAGATACGCAGTATTTT. Translated, it gives CASSLVRGGATDTQYF.